The clone carrying this T cell receptor (beta chain) was seen a few times. Its cognate antigen is unknown. This sample was taken from a study of blood T cells in healthy people across ages. Together with a sample-barcoded 5' primer, a J-beta primer mix was included in a second PCR lasting about 7 to 11 cycles. Each single sample gave us at least 2.5 million CDR3-containing paired-end reads. TCRdb re-called the 5' RACE reads through MiXCR, storing one row per CDR3 protein. The sample contains roughly 1,000,000 distinct CDR3 sequences, 20% to 25% of which appear only once. Study-wide results and limits: Roughly linear declines in TCR beta diversity per million T cells occurred with age. With naive T cell percentage, TCR beta diversity showed a strong correlation.

CDR3 length: 16 amino acids. CDR1 SGHVS and CDR2 FQNEAQ come from the germline V gene. After removal of 5 bases from V and 3 bases from J, the junction contained 8 bases not matched to a gene. This sample was shared with a second study, whose subject was T cells of mothers and their children.

The sequence derives from a girl aged 2 to 10 in good health. The chain is built from TRBV7-8 and TRBJ2-2; 8 nucleotides align to TRBD2. The source material was blood. CDR3 region: CASSKTAGAYTGELFF. The CDR3 DNA follows: TGTGCCAGCAGCAAAACAGCGGGGGCCTACACCGGGGAGCTGTTTTTT.